A selection of T cell receptor beta chains follows, all from one sample in a study of blood T cell repertoires in COVID-19. Sequencing used immunoSEQ multiplex PCR; TCRdb keeps in-frame clones, though not all of them. The sample contains 62,000 or so clones, approximately 86% of which appear only once. Sequencing was performed on peripheral blood. Receptor source: a woman aged 55-69 years with acute or convalescent COVID-19. CDR3s include the opening cysteine and the closing phenylalanine or tryptophan. D genes are given only for firm matches. Clone size is shown for a subset of rows, as once, few, many or a class of expanded clone.

d_gene,abundance,v_gene,j_gene,CDR3nt,CDR3aa
TRBD1,-,TRBV7-2,TRBJ1-6,TGTGCCAGCAGCCAGCGACAGGGTGGGAATTCACCCCTCCACTTT,CASSQRQGGNSPLHF
-,-,TRBV6-6,TRBJ2-7,TGTGCCAGCAGCCGCTTTCAGCAGGGGGGCCACGAGCAGTACTTC,CASSRFQQGGHEQYF
TRBD1,-,TRBV7-8,TRBJ2-4,TGTGCCAGCAGCCTAGACCAGGGGGTGGGGAACATTCAGTACTTC,CASSLDQGVGNIQYF
-,-,TRBV6-5,TRBJ2-1,TGTGCCAGCAGCAGGGATGAGCAGTTCTTC,CASSRDEQFF
-,-,TRBV30,TRBJ2-3,TGTGCCTGGAGCCAATTTCAGGCGGGGTTGGGCACAGATACGCAGTATTTT,CAWSQFQAGLGTDTQYF
-,-,TRBV21-1,TRBJ1-5,TGTGCCAGCAGCCCTAAATTGGGACAGCACAATCAGCCCCAGCATTTT,CASSPKLGQHNQPQHF
-,-,TRBV4-2,TRBJ2-7,TGTGCCAGCAGCCAAGATAAGGGGCGCTACGAGCAGTACTTC,CASSQDKGRYEQYF
-,-,TRBV7-8,TRBJ2-2,TGTGCCAGCAGCTTAAGGTCAGGCTCGAACACCGGGGAGCTGTTTTTT,CASSLRSGSNTGELFF
-,-,TRBV10-3,TRBJ1-1,TGTGCCATCAGTGAGTCCAACGCAGGGGAGGGGAACACTGAAGCTTTCTTT,CAISESNAGEGNTEAFF
-,once,TRBV19,TRBJ2-1,TGTGCCACCCGCACAGGTTACAATGAGCAGTTCTTC,CATRTGYNEQFF
-,-,TRBV5-1,TRBJ1-1,TGCGCCAGCAGCTTGATGTCCGGGAACACTGAAGCTTTCTTT,CASSLMSGNTEAFF
-,-,TRBV9,TRBJ2-5,TGTGCCAGCAGCGTAGGGAACAGGGATATCCAAGAGACCCAGTACTTC,CASSVGNRDIQETQYF
-,-,TRBV18,TRBJ2-2,TGTGCCAGCTCACCACCGTTGAGGGAAATCGGGGAGCTGTTTTTT,CASSPPLREIGELFF
-,-,TRBV11-2,TRBJ1-3,TGTGCCAGCAGCTACCGGAGGACCGGCTCTGGAAACACCATATATTTT,CASSYRRTGSGNTIYF
TRBD1,-,TRBV2,TRBJ2-3,TGTGCCAGCAGTCCCGGACAGGGGGCGCCCCGGGGTACGCAGTATTTT,CASSPGQGAPRGTQYF
-,-,TRBV18,TRBJ1-2,TGTGCCAGCTCACAGGGGACACAGAACTATGGCTACACCTTC,CASSQGTQNYGYTF
-,-,TRBV7-6,TRBJ1-3,TGTGCCAGCAGCTTAGAGACGCTCACAGGGTCTGGAAACACCATATATTTT,CASSLETLTGSGNTIYF
-,-,TRBV7-2,TRBJ1-5,TGTGCCAGCAGCTTGGCCGGGGGGGGCAATCAGCCCCAGCATTTT,CASSLAGGGNQPQHF
-,-,TRBV6-5,TRBJ2-7,TGTGCCAGCAGTACAGGGGGGGGTTACGAGCAGTACTTC,CASSTGGGYEQYF
-,-,TRBV2,TRBJ1-6,TGTGCCAGCAGTGAAAGGACTTCACAAGGAAATTCACCCCTCCACTTT,CASSERTSQGNSPLHF
-,-,TRBV5-1,TRBJ1-1,TGCGCCAGCAGAGGAGACAGTCAGAACACTGAAGCTTTCTTT,CASRGDSQNTEAFF
-,-,TRBV28,TRBJ2-7,TGTGCCAGCAGTCCACAGGGCTTTAATGCAAGGTCCTACGAGCAGTACTTC,CASSPQGFNARSYEQYF
TRBD1,-,TRBV6-5,TRBJ2-2,TGTGCCGGCCGATTTGGGACAGGGAGTACCGGGGAGCTGTTTTTT,CAGRFGTGSTGELFF
-,-,TRBV6-5,TRBJ1-3,TGTGCCAGCAGTAGACAGGATTATGATAACACCATATATTTT,CASSRQDYDNTIYF
TRBD1,-,TRBV7-8,TRBJ1-1,TGTGCCAGCACCTCCGGGACAGGGGTCGACACTGAAGCTTTCTTT,CASTSGTGVDTEAFF
-,once,TRBV2,TRBJ1-5,TGTGCCAGCAGGATGACAGTTAATCAGCCCCAGCATTTT,CASRMTVNQPQHF
-,-,TRBV5-6,TRBJ1-5,TGTGCCAGCAGCTCGGGACATCAGCAGCCCCAGCATTTT,CASSSGHQQPQHF
TRBD2,-,TRBV10-3,TRBJ2-3,TGTGCCATCAGTGAGTCGATGGGTGGCAGCGGGAGAGGGACAGATACGCAGTATTTT,CAISESMGGSGRGTDTQYF
-,-,TRBV2,TRBJ2-7,TGTGCCAGCAGTGAAGCGCAGAACTACGAGCAGTACTTC,CASSEAQNYEQYF
TRBD2,-,TRBV5-1,TRBJ2-7,TGCGCCAGCAGCCGGACTAGGGACGAGCAGTACTTC,CASSRTRDEQYF
TRBD2,few,TRBV5-4,TRBJ2-1,TGTGCCAGTTCCTTGCCGTTTGGTAGCGGGAAAAATCTATACAATGAGCAGTTCTTC,CASSLPFGSGKNLYNEQFF
-,medium-sized,TRBV14,TRBJ2-7,TGTGCCAGCAGCCAGGGCAGGGGAATCTACGAGCAGTACTTC,CASSQGRGIYEQYF
-,once,TRBV3-1/TRBV3-2,TRBJ1-1,TGTGCCAGCAGCGAATCGCCCCGAGGCAATGAAGCTTTCTTT,CASSESPRGNEAFF
-,-,TRBV28,TRBJ1-4,TGTGCCAGCCGACAGGACTCAACTAATGAAAAACTGTTTTTT,CASRQDSTNEKLFF
TRBD2,-,TRBV9,TRBJ2-2,TGTGCCAGCAGCGTAGATGGTCGGGGACTAGCGGTTAAGTCCGGGGAGCTGTTTTTT,CASSVDGRGLAVKSGELFF
TRBD1,few,TRBV7-8,TRBJ1-2,TGTGCCAGCAGCTTAGGGATACAGGGGCCCTATGGCTACACCTTC,CASSLGIQGPYGYTF
-,few,TRBV6-1,TRBJ1-1,TGTGCCAGCAGTGAATCGGGGAAATTGGAAGCTTTCTTT,CASSESGKLEAFF
TRBD1,-,TRBV5-8,TRBJ1-2,TGTGCCAGCAGCTTACAGGGGGCCGGCTATGGCTACACCTTC,CASSLQGAGYGYTF
TRBD2,-,TRBV18,TRBJ2-5,TGTGCCAGCTCACCAGTACTAGCGGGAGGGCAAGAGACCCAGTACTTC,CASSPVLAGGQETQYF
-,-,TRBV30,TRBJ2-2,TGTGCCTGGGGGGTAGAGGGCGGGGAGCTGTTTTTT,CAWGVEGGELFF
-,-,TRBV5-5,TRBJ1-5,TGTGCCAGCAGCGAGAGCGGGAACAATCAGCCCCAGCATTTT,CASSESGNNQPQHF
TRBD2,-,TRBV4-1,TRBJ2-7,TGCGCCAGCAGCCAGGACACTAGCGGGCACTCCTACGAGCAGTACTTC,CASSQDTSGHSYEQYF
-,-,TRBV5-1,TRBJ2-5,TGCGCCAGCAGCTTGGTCGGTCAAGAGACCCAGTACTTC,CASSLVGQETQYF
-,-,TRBV7-9,TRBJ1-4,TGTGCCAGCAGCTCCCGCCTGGAGAAACTGTTTTTT,CASSSRLEKLFF
-,-,TRBV19,TRBJ1-1,TGTGCCAGTAGTTGGGGAGTGAACACTGAAGCTTTCTTT,CASSWGVNTEAFF
TRBD1,once,TRBV5-1,TRBJ1-1,TGCGCCAGCAGCTGGGACAGCCCCACTGAAGCTTTCTTT,CASSWDSPTEAFF
TRBD1,-,TRBV15,TRBJ2-7,TGTGCCACCAGCTGGGGGGGGACAGGGGCCTACGAGCAGTACTTC,CATSWGGTGAYEQYF
-,many,TRBV3-1/TRBV3-2,TRBJ1-2,TGTGCCAGCAGCCAAGTGGGCGGGGGGCAATATGGCTACACCTTC,CASSQVGGGQYGYTF
TRBD1,-,TRBV2,TRBJ1-1,TGTGCCAGCAGTGGGTCCGACAGGGGGTTATACACTGAAGCTTTCTTT,CASSGSDRGLYTEAFF
-,-,TRBV28,TRBJ2-3,TGTGCCAGCAGAAGAGGGCGAGGGAGAACAGATACGCAGTATTTT,CASRRGRGRTDTQYF
TRBD1,-,TRBV4-1,TRBJ1-2,TGCGCCAGCAGCCAAGGAAGGGGGCTAGGCTACACCTTC,CASSQGRGLGYTF